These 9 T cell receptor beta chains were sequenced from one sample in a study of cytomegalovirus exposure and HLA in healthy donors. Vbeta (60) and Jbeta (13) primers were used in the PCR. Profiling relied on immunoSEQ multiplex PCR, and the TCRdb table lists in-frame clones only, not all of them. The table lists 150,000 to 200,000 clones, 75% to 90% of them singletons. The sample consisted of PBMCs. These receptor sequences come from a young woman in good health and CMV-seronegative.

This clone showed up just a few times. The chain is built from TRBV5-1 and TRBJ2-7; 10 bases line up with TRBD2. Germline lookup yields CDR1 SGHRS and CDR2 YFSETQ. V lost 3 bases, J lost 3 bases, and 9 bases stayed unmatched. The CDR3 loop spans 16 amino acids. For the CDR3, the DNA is TGCGCCAGCAGCTCCTGGACTAGCGGAGACAACTACGAGCAGTACTTC. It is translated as CASSSWTSGDNYEQYF.

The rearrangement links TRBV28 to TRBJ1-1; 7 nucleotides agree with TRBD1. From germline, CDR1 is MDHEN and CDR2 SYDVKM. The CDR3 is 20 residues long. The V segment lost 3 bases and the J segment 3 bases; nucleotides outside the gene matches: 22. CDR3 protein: CASSFFSVRDSIIEDTEAFF. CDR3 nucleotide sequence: TGTGCCAGCAGTTTTTTCTCGGTTCGGGACAGCATAATAGAGGACACTGAAGCTTTCTTT. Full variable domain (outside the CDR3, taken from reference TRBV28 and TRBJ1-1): DVKVTQSSRYLVKRTGEKVFLECVQDMDHENMFWYRQDPGLGLRLIYFSYDVKMKEKGDIPEGYSVSREKKERFSLILESASTNQTSMYLCASSFFSVRDSIIEDTEAFFGQGTRLTVV.

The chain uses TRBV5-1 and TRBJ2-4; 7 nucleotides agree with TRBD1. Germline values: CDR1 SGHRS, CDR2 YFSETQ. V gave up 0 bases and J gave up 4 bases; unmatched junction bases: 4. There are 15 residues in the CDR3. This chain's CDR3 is CASSLAGTEKNIQYF. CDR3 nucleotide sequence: TGCGCCAGCAGCTTGGCCGGGACAGAAAAAAACATTCAGTACTTC.

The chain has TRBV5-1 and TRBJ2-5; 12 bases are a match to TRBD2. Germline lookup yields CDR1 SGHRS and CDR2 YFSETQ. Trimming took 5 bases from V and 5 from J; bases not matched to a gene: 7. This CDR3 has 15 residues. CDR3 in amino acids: CASSPSGGAVETQYF. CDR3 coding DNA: TGCGCCAGCAGTCCTAGCGGGGGGGCCGTGGAGACCCAGTACTTC.

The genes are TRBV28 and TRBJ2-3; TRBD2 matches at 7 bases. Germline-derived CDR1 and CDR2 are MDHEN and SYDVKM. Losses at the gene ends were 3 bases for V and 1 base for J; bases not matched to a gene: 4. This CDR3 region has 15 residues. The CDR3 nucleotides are TGTGCCAGCAGTTTTGGAGCGGGGCGCACAGATACGCAGTATTTT. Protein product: CASSFGAGRTDTQYF. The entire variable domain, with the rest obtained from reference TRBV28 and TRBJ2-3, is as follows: DVKVTQSSRYLVKRTGEKVFLECVQDMDHENMFWYRQDPGLGLRLIYFSYDVKMKEKGDIPEGYSVSREKKERFSLILESASTNQTSMYLCASSFGAGRTDTQYFGPGTRLTVL.

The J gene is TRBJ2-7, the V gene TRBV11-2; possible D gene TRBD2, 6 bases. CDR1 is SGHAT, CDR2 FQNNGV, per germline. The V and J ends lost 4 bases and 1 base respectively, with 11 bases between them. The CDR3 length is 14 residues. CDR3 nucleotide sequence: TGTGCCAGCAGCTGGGGCGGGATGTCCTACGAGCAGTACTTC. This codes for CASSWGGMSYEQYF.

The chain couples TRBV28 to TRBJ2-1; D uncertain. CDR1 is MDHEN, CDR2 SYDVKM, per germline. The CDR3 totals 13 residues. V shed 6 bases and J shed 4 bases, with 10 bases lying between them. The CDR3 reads CASSQTSYNEQFF. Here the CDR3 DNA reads TGTGCCAGCAGCCAAACAAGTTACAATGAGCAGTTCTTC.

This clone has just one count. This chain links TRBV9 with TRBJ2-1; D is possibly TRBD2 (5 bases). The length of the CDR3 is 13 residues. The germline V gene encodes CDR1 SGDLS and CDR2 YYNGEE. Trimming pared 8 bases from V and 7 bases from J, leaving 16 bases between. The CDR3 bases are TGTGCCAGGCCAGCGGCCGTGGGTAATGAGCAGTTCTTC. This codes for CARPAAVGNEQFF.

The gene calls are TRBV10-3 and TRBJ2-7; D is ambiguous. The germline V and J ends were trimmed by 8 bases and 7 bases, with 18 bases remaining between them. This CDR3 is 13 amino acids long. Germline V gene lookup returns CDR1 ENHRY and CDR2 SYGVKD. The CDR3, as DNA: TGTGCCATCGGAACTTTTGTTTCTAGGGAGCAGTACTTC. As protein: CAIGTFVSREQYF.